This TCR beta chain was profiled in a study of beta chain features in type 1 diabetes. The overall study: Patients looked much like healthy donors when it came to age, gender and cell yields.

Germline CDR1 and CDR2: MNHNS and SASEGT. After removal of 6 bases from V and 3 bases from J, the junction contained 10 bases not matched to a gene. This CDR3 has 15 amino acids. All of the isolated RNA was reverse transcribed, so expressed TCRB transcripts were sequenced. This table comes from immunoSEQ multiplex PCR, and its TCRdb copy is limited to in-frame clones, with some not included. The sample records 680,000 or so clones, around an eighth being singletons. A word on this clone: No antigen is known for it.

The study's findings and limits: People with Type 1 diabetes carried modestly yet significantly shorter TCRB CDR3s in all four CD4+ subsets.

J is TRBJ2-5 and V is TRBV6-1, with 7 positions matching TRBD2. The sequence came from a man between 18 and 35 years old with type 1 diabetes. The material sequenced was naive CD4+ T cells from blood. This CDR3 reads CASSKGGGREETQYF. The CDR3 bases are TGTGCCAGCAGCAAGGGCGGGGGTAGGGAAGAGACCCAGTACTTC.